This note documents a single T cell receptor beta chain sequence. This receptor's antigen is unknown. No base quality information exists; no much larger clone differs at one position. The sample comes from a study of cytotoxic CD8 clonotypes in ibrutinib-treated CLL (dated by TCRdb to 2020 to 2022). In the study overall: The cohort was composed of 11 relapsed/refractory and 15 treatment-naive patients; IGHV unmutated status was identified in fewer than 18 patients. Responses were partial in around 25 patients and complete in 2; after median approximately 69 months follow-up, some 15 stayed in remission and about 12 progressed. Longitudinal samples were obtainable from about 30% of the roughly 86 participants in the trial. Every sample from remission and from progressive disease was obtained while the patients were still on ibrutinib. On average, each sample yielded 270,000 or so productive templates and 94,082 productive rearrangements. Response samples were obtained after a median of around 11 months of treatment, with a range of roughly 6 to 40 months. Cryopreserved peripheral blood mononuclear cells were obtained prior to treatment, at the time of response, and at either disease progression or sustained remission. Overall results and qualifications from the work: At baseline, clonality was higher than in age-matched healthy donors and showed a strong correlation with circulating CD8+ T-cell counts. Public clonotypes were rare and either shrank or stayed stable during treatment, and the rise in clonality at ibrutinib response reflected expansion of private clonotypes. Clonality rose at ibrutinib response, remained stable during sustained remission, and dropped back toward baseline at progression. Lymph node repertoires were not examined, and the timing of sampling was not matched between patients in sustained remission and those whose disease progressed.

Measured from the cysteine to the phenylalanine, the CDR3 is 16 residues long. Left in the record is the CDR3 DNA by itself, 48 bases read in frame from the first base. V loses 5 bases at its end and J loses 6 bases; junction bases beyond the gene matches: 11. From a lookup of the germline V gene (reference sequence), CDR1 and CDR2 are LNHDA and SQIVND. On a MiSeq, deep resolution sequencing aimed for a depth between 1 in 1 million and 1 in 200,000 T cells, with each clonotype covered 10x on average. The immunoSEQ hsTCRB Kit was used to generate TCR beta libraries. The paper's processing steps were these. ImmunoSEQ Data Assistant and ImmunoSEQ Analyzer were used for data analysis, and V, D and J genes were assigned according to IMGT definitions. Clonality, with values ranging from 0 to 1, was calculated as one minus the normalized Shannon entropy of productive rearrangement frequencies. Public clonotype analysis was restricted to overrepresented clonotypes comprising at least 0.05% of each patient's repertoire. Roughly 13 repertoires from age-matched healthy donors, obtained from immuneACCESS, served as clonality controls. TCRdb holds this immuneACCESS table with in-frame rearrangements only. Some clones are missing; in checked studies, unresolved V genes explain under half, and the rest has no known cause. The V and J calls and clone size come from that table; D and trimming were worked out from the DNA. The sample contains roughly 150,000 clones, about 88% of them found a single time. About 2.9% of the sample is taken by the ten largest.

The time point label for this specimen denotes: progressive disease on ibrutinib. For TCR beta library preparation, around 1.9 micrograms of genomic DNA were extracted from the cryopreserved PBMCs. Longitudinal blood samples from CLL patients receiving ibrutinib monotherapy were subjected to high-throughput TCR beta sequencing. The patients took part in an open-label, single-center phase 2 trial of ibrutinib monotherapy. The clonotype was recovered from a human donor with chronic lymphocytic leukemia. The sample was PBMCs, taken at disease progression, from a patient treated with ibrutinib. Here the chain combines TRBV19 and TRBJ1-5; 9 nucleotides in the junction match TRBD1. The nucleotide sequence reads TGTGCCAGTAGTTCGGGACAGGGAGAATCCGTTCAGCCCCAGCATTTT. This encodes CASSSGQGESVQPQHF.